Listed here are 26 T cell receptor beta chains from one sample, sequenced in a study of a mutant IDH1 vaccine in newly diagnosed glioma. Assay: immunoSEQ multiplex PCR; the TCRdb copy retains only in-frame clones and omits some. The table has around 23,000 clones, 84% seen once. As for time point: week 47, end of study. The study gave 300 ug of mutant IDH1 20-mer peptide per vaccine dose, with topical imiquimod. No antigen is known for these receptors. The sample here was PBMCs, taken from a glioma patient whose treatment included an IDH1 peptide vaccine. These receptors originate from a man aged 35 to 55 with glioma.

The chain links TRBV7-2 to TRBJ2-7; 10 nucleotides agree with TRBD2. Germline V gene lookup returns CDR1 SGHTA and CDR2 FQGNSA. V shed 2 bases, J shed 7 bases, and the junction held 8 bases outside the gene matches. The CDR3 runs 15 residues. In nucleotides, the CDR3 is TGTGCCAGCAGCTTATCGAGCCTAGCGGGAGTTGAGCAGTACTTC. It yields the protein CASSLSSLAGVEQYF.

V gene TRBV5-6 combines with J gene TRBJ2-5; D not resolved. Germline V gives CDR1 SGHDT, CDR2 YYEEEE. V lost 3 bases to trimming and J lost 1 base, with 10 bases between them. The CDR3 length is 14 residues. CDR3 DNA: TGTGCCAGCAGCTCTACCCGGACCCAAGAGACCCAGTACTTC. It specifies CASSSTRTQETQYF.

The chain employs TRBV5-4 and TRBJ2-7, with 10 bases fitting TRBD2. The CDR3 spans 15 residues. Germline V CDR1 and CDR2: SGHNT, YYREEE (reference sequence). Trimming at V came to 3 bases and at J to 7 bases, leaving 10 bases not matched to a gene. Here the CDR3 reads CASSSRTSGPREQYF. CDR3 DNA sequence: TGTGCCAGCAGCTCCAGGACTAGCGGACCTCGGGAGCAGTACTTC.

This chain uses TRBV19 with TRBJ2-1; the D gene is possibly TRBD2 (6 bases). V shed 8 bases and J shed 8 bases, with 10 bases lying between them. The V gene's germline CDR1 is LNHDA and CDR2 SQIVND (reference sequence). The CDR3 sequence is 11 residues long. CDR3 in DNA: TGTGCCAGTGGGGGGTTCGATGAGCAGTTCTTC. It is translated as CASGGFDEQFF.

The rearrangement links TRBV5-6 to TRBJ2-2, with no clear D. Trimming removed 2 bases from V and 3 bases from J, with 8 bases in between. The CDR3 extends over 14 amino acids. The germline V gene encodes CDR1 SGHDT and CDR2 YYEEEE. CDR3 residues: CASSFDLYTGELFF. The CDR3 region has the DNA TGTGCCAGCAGCTTTGACCTCTACACCGGGGAGCTGTTTTTT.

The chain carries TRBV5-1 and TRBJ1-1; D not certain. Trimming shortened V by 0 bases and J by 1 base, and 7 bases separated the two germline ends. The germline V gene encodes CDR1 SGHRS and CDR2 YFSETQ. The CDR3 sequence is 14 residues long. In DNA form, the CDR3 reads TGCGCCAGCAGCTTGGGAGGCGAGAACACTGAAGCTTTCTTT. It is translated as CASSLGGENTEAFF.

CDR3 region: CASSERAPRPDEQYF. As DNA, the CDR3 is TGTGCCAGCAGCGAAAGGGCACCGAGGCCCGACGAGCAGTACTTC. J is TRBJ2-7 and V is TRBV21-1. TRBV21-1 is labeled a pseudogene. The length of the CDR3 is 15 residues.

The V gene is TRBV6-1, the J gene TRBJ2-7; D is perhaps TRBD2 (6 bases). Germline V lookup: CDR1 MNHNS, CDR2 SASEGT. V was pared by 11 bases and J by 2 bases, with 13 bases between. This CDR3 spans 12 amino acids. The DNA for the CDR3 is TGTGCCGGAACTAGCAGGCCCTACGAGCAGTACTTC. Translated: CAGTSRPYEQYF.

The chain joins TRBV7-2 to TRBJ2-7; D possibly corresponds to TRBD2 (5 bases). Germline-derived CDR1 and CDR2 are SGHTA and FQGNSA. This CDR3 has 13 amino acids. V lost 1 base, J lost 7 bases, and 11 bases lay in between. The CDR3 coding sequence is TGTGCCAGCAGCTTAGGATCAACGGGGGAGCAGTACTTC. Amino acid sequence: CASSLGSTGEQYF. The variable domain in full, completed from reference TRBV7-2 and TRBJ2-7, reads GAGVSQSPSNKVTEKGKDVELRCDPISGHTALYWYRQSLGQGLEFLIYFQGNSAPDKSGLPSDRFSAERTGGSVSTLTIQRTQQEDSAVYLCASSLGSTGEQYFGPGTRLTVT.

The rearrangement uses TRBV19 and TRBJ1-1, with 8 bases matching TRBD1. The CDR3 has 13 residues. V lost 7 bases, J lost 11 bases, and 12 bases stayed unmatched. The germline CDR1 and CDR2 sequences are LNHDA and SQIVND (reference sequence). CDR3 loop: CASTSDGTGAAFF. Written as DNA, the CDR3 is TGTGCCAGTACCTCGGATGGGACAGGTGCGGCTTTCTTT.

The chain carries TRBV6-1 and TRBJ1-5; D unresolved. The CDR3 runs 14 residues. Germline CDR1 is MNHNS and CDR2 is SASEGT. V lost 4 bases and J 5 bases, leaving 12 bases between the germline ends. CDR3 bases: TGTGCCAGCAGTGTGTGGACCGAGGATCAGCCCCAGCATTTT. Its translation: CASSVWTEDQPQHF.

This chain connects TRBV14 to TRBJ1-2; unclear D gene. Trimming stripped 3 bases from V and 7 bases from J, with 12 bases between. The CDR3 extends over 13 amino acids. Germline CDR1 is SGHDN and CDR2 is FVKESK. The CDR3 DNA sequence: TGTGCCAGCAGCCATTCCAGGTTTGCTGGCTACACCTTC. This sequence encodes CASSHSRFAGYTF.

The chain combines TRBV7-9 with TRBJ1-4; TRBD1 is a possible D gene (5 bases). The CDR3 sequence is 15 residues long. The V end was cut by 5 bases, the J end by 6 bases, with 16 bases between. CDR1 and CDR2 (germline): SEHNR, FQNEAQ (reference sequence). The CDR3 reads CASSPTNRRDEKLFF. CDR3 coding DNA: TGTGCCAGCAGCCCTACAAACAGGAGAGATGAAAAACTGTTTTTT.

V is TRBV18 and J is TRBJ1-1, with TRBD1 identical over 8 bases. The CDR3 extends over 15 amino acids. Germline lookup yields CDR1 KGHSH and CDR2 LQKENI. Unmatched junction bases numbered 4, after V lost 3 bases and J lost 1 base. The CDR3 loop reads CASSPRDRSNTEAFF. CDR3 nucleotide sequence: TGTGCCAGCTCACCCCGGGACAGGTCGAACACTGAAGCTTTCTTT.

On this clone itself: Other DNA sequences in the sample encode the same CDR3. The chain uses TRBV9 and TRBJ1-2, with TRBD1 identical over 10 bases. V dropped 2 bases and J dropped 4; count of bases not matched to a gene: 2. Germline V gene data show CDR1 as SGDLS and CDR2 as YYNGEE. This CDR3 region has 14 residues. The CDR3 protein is CASSVGQGTYGYTF. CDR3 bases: TGTGCCAGCAGCGTGGGACAGGGGACCTATGGCTACACCTTC.

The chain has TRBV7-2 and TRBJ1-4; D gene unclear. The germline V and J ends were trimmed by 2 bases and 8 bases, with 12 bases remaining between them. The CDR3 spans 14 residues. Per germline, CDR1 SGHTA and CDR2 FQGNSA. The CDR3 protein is CASSLIPVSEKLFF. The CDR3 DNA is TGTGCCAGCAGCTTAATCCCAGTATCCGAAAAACTGTTTTTT.

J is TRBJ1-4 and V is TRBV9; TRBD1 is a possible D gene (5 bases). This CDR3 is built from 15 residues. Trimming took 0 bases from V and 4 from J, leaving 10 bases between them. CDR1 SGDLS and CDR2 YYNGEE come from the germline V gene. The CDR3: CASSVEAGINEKLFF. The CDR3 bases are TGTGCCAGCAGCGTAGAAGCAGGGATTAATGAAAAACTGTTTTTT.

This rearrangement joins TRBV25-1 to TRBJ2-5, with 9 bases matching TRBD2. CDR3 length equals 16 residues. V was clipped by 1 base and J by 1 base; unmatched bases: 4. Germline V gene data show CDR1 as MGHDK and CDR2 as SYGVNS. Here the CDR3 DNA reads TGTGCCAGCAGTGAATTCCCTAGCGGGGCCCAAGAGACCCAGTACTTC. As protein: CASSEFPSGAQETQYF.

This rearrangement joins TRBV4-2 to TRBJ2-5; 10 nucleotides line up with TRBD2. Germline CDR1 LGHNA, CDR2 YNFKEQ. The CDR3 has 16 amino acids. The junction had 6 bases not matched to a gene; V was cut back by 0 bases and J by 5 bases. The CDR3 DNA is TGTGCCAGCAGCCAAGAGTTGGCTAGCGGGAGCGAGACCCAGTACTTC. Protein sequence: CASSQELASGSETQYF.

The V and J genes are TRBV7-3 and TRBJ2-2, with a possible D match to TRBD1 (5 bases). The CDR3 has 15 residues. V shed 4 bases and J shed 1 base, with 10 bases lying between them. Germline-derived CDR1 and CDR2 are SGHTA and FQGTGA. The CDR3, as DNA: TGTGCCAGCAGCTCCCAGGGATTGAACACCGGGGAGCTGTTTTTT. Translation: CASSSQGLNTGELFF. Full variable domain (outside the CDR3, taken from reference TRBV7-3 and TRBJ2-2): GAGVSQTPSNKVTEKGKYVELRCDPISGHTALYWYRQSLGQGPEFLIYFQGTGAADDSGLPNDRFFAVRPEGSVSTLKIQRTERGDSAVYLCASSSQGLNTGELFFGEGSRLTVL.

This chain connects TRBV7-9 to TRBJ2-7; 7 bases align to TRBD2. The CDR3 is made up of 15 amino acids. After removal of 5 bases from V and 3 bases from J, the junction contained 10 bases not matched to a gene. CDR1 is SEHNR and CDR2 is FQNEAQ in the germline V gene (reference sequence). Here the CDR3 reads CASSSSLGGIYEQYF. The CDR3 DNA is TGTGCCAGCAGCAGTAGCCTGGGGGGGATCTACGAGCAGTACTTC.

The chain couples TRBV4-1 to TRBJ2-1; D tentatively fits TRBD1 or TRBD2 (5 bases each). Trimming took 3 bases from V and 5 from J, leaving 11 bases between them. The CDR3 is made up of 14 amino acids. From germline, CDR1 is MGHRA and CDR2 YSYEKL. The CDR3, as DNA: TGCGCCAGCAGCCAGGGGCCGGGAAACAATGAGCAGTTCTTC. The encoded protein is CASSQGPGNNEQFF.

DNA for the CDR3: TGTGCTAGTGGTCCCTCCGGACAGTTGAAGCAGCCCCAGCATTTT. Amino acid sequence: CASGPSGQLKQPQHF. The rearrangement joins TRBV12-5 to TRBJ1-5; weak D call: TRBD1 (6 bases). V lost 5 bases, J lost 7 bases, and 18 bases lay in between. The CDR3 consists of 15 residues. The germline V gene has CDR1 LGHNT and CDR2 FRNRAP. The full variable domain, rest sourced from reference TRBV12-5 and TRBJ1-5, is DARVTQTPRHKVTEMGQEVTMRCQPILGHNTVFWYRQTMMQGLELLAYFRNRAPLDDSGMPKDRFSAEMPDATLATLKIQPSEPRDSAVYFCASGPSGQLKQPQHFGDGTRLSIL.

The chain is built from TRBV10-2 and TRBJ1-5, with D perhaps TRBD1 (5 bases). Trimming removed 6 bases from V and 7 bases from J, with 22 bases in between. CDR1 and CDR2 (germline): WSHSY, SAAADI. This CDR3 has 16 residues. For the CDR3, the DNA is TGCGCCAGCAGCCTAGGAGGGCCTGGGGGACGGCAGCCCCAGCATTTT. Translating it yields CASSLGGPGGRQPQHF.

The DNA for the CDR3 is TGTGCCAGCAGTGAACCCGGGGTACTTTACAATGAGCAGTTCTTC. This encodes CASSEPGVLYNEQFF. This chain links TRBV2 with TRBJ2-1; D might be TRBD2 (5 bases). The CDR3 runs to 15 residues. Trimming took off 2 bases at V and 4 bases at J, with 12 bases between the two ends. Germline V gives CDR1 SNHLY, CDR2 FYNNEI.

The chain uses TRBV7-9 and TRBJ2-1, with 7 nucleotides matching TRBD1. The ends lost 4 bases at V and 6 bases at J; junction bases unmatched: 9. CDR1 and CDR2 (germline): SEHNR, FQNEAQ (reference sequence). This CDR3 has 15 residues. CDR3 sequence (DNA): TGTGCCAGCAGCTCTGACAGGGTACCCGGCAATGAGCAGTTCTTC. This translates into CASSSDRVPGNEQFF.